Each of the 12 T cell receptor beta chains below was sequenced from the same sample in a study of control samples from healthy donors and cancer patients. Here immunoSEQ multiplex PCR was the method, and the copy in TCRdb shows in-frame clones only, minus some. The sample shows about 100,000 clones, 87% of them seen only once. Sequenced: blood. The receptors shown here come from a woman between 50 and 59 years old in good health.

In DNA form, the CDR3 reads TGTGCCAGCAGTAGGGCTAGGGCCTCTGGCTACACCTTC. Translated: CASSRARASGYTF. The V and J genes are TRBV12-3 or TRBV12-4 and TRBJ1-2; D is unclear. This CDR3 comprises 13 residues. With 5 bases removed from V and 7 bases from J, the gap between germline ends came to 14 bases.

The J gene is TRBJ1-2, the V gene TRBV5-1; maybe TRBD1 (6 bases). CDR1 is SGHRS and CDR2 is YFSETQ in the germline V gene. The CDR3 runs to 16 residues. The V and J ends lost 5 bases and 8 bases respectively, with 25 bases between them. The CDR3 protein is CASSVGGPAISGGYTF. Here the CDR3 DNA reads TGCGCCAGCAGTGTGGGGGGCCCGGCGATAAGTGGAGGCTACACCTTC.

The V call is TRBV7-3, the J call TRBJ1-1; D is ambiguous. Germline CDR1 is SGHTA and CDR2 is FQGTGA. V lost 0 bases to trimming and J lost 3 bases, with 5 bases between them. The CDR3 is 13 amino acids. The CDR3 spells CASSLTRDTEAFF. The CDR3 nucleotides read TGTGCCAGCAGCTTAACACGAGACACTGAAGCTTTCTTT.

This clone was seen a single time. The gene calls are TRBV7-3 and TRBJ2-1; 7 bases line up with TRBD1. The germline V gene encodes CDR1 SGHTA and CDR2 FQGTGA. J was trimmed by 5 bases and V by 6 bases; bases with no gene match: 13. The CDR3 runs to 16 residues. The CDR3: CASSLSTTGINNEQFF. Written as DNA, the CDR3 is TGTGCCAGCAGTTTATCGACGACAGGGATCAACAATGAGCAGTTCTTC.

This clone was seen only once. The chain recombines TRBV7-6 with TRBJ1-1, with D possibly being TRBD1 (6 bases). The germline CDR1 and CDR2 sequences are SGHVS and FNYEAQ. The CDR3 loop spans 13 amino acids. Trimming stripped 4 bases from V and 11 bases from J, with 17 bases between. The CDR3, as DNA: TGTGCCAGCAGCTCCCAAACAGGGAGGAGGGCTTTCTTT. It encodes CASSSQTGRRAFF.

V is TRBV5-1 and J is TRBJ2-2, with a possible D match to TRBD1 (5 bases). Germline assignment: CDR1 SGHRS and CDR2 YFSETQ. V was trimmed by 0 bases and J by 5 bases, leaving 14 bases between them. The CDR3 has 16 amino acids. The CDR3 is CASSLEARAGTGELFF. CDR3 bases: TGCGCCAGCAGCTTGGAGGCCAGGGCAGGAACCGGGGAGCTGTTTTTT. Full variable domain (rest looked up from reference TRBV5-1 and TRBJ2-2): KAGVTQTPRYLIKTRGQQVTLSCSPISGHRSVSWYQQTPGQGLQFLFEYFSETQRNKGNFPGRFSGRQFSNSRSEMNVSTLELGDSALYLCASSLEARAGTGELFFGEGSRLTVL.

The genes are TRBV6-5 and TRBJ1-5; D gene unclear. Germline V gene lookup returns CDR1 MNHEY and CDR2 SVGAGI. V shed 2 bases and J shed 1 base, with 9 bases lying between them. The CDR3 has 15 amino acids. Here the CDR3 reads CASSYRRESNQPQHF. The CDR3 nucleotides are TGTGCCAGCAGTTACCGACGGGAGAGCAATCAGCCCCAGCATTTT.

V gene TRBV7-9 combines with J gene TRBJ2-3; 10 bases fit TRBD2. In germline, CDR1 is SEHNR, CDR2 FQNEAQ (reference sequence). V lost 5 bases to trimming and J lost 5 bases; unmatched junction nucleotides: 7. This CDR3 contains 15 residues. This chain's CDR3 is CASSTGWTSGDTQYF. Here the CDR3 DNA reads TGTGCCAGCAGCACCGGATGGACTAGCGGAGATACGCAGTATTTT.

V usage is TRBV5-1 and J usage is TRBJ2-5, with D possibly TRBD1 on 6 matching bases. CDR3 size: 14 residues. In germline, CDR1 is SGHRS, CDR2 YFSETQ. V dropped 2 bases and J dropped 1 base, with 9 bases sitting between them. The CDR3 DNA reads as TGCGCCAGCAGCTTACCACAGGGCCAAGAGACCCAGTACTTC. This translates into CASSLPQGQETQYF. The variable domain in full, with the rest retrieved from reference TRBV5-1 and TRBJ2-5, is KAGVTQTPRYLIKTRGQQVTLSCSPISGHRSVSWYQQTPGQGLQFLFEYFSETQRNKGNFPGRFSGRQFSNSRSEMNVSTLELGDSALYLCASSLPQGQETQYFGPGTRLLVL.

J is TRBJ2-3 and V is TRBV7-3, with 7 nucleotides matching TRBD1. Germline V CDR1 and CDR2: SGHTA, FQGTGA. With V trimmed by 5 bases and J by 2 bases, 4 bases remained unmatched. The CDR3 is made up of 14 amino acids. The CDR3 coding sequence is TGTGCCAGCAGCCGTGACAGGGACACAGATACGCAGTATTTT. It codes for CASSRDRDTDTQYF.

The V and J genes are TRBV25-1 and TRBJ1-6; D uncertain. This CDR3 contains 14 residues. Germline V gene lookup returns CDR1 MGHDK and CDR2 SYGVNS. The V gene lost 4 bases and the J gene lost 8 bases, with 12 bases spanning the gap. The CDR3 nucleotides are TGTGCCAGCAGTGTGGCGAGTTTTGATTCACCCCTCCACTTT. This encodes CASSVASFDSPLHF. The variable domain in full, completed from reference TRBV25-1 and TRBJ1-6, reads EADIYQTPRYLVIGTGKKITLECSQTMGHDKMYWYQQDPGMELHLIHYSYGVNSTEKGDLSSESTVSRIRTEHFPLTLESARPSHTSQYLCASSVASFDSPLHFGNGTRLTVT.

The gene calls are TRBV11-3 and TRBJ1-2; the match to TRBD1 covers 8 bases. Germline V gene data show CDR1 as SGHNT and CDR2 as YENEEA. The V segment lost 6 bases and the J segment 2 bases; nucleotides outside the gene matches: 8. The CDR3 totals 15 residues. The CDR3 nucleotides are TGTGCCAGCAGTGAGTGGACAGGGAGAAACTATGGCTACACCTTC. It codes for CASSEWTGRNYGYTF.